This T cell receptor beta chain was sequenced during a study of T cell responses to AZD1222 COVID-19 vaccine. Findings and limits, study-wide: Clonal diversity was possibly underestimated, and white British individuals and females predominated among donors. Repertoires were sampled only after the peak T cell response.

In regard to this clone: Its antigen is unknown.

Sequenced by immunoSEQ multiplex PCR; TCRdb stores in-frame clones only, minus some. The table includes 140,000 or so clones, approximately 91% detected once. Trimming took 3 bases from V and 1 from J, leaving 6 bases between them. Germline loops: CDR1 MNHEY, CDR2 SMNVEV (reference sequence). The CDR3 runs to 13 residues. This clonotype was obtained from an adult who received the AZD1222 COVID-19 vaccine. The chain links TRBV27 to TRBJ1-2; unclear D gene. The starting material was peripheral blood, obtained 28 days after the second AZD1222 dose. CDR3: CASSLDRNYGYTF. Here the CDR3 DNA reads TGTGCCAGCAGTTTGGACCGTAACTATGGCTACACCTTC.